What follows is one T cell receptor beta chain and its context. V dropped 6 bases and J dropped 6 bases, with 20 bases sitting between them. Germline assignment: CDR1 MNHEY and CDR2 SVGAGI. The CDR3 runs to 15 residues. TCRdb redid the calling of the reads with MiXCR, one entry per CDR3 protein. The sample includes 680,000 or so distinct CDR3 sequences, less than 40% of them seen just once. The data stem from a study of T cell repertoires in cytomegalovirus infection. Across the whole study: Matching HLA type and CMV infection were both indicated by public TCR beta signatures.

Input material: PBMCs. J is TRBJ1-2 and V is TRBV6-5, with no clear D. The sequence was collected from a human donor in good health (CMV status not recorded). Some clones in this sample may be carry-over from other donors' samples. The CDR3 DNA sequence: TGTGCCAGCAGACGTAACCACATCAGCGGGCATGGCTACACCTTC. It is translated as CASRRNHISGHGYTF.